The following is a TCR beta chain sequence with its context. Antigen specificity is unknown. Primers included in the PCR were 60 Vbeta and 13 Jbeta primers. The repertoire was sequenced with immunoSEQ multiplex PCR; TCRdb's copy has only in-frame clones and lacks some. The sample consists of about 160,000 clones, around 81% of them appearing once. This entry comes from a study of cytomegalovirus exposure and HLA in healthy donors. The study, taken as a whole, reports: Later analysis showed TCR association rates varying by HLA locus, highest for DRB1 and lowest for HLA-C. The study flagged roughly 150 TCR beta chains as cytomegalovirus-associated. The likely origin of a cluster of highly shared sequence variants was a sequencing artifact. Trimming of TCR beta V- and J-genes showed a link, identified in a later analysis, to a missense DCLRE1C variant.

Sequenced sample: PBMCs. This receptor was taken from a woman aged 45-65 years in good health and CMV-seronegative.

The CDR3 nucleotides read TGTGCCAGCAGTGAGGAGGGGAATTATTCACCCCTCCACTTT. Its protein product is CASSEEGNYSPLHF. This chain joins TRBV6-4 and TRBJ1-6; maybe TRBD1 (5 bases). The V gene's germline CDR1 is MRHNA and CDR2 SNTAGT. Trimming took 3 bases from V and 8 from J, leaving 11 bases between them. CDR3 length: 14 amino acids.